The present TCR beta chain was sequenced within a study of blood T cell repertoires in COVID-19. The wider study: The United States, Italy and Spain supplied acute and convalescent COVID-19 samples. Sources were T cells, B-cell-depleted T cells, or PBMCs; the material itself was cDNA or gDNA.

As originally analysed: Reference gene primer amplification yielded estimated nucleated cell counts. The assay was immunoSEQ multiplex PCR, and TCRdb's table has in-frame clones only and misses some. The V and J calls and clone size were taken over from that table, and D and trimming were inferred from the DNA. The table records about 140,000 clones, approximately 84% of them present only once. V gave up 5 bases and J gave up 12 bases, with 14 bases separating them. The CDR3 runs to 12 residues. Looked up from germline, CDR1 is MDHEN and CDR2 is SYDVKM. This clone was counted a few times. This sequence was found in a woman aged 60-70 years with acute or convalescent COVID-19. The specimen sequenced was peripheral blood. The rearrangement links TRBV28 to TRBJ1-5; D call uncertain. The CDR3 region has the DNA TGTGCCAGCAGTCGTCCCCCTCCCTACCAGCATTTT. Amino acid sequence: CASSRPPPYQHF.